This TCR beta chain is from a study of blood T cell repertoires in COVID-19 (dated by TCRdb to about 2020). About the study as a whole: Collaborator samples came from the United States, Italy and Spain and covered acute and convalescent phases of COVID-19. The material from the prospective study consisted of cDNA or gDNA derived from T cells, B-cell-depleted T cells, or PBMCs. Deeply sampled blood TCRbeta repertoires from subjects exposed to, actively infected with, or recovered from COVID-19 were included in the dataset. The repertoires were released in a freely available public database intended as a resource for research on the immune response to SARS-CoV-2. The samples were drawn from two sources: the first 160 participants of the ongoing ImmuneRACE study, and 1,254 subjects contributed by 6 global collaborators. The sample metadata nearly always contained a de-identified subject ID, COVID-19 status, age in years and sex. Where HLA class I and class II types were available, the types were taken from metadata supplied by the sample provider, not from assay-based typing.

Remarks on this clone: This receptor's antigen is unknown. No per-base quality is available; no much larger clone lies one base away.

The paper's findings and limits, for the study overall: The quantity of clinical and demographic metadata differed by source and by participant and was supplied without curation.

TCRbeta CDR3 regions were amplified from genomic DNA using the immunoSEQ Assay, a bias-controlled multiplex PCR. On the authors' methods: Within the assay, amplification of reference gene primers was used to estimate how many nucleated cells each sample contained. To quantify the absolute abundance of each unique TCRbeta CDR3 rearrangement, sequence reads were collapsed and filtered. Productive Simpson clonality was computed per sample as the square root of Simpson's diversity index over productive rearrangements. The clones in this table, taken by TCRdb from immuneACCESS, are in-frame only. Not every clone is retained; where verified, under half of the shortfall comes from an unresolved V gene, and the cause of the rest is unknown. That table is the source of V, J and clone size, and D and trimming were worked out from the DNA. In all, the sample holds 400,000 to 550,000 clones, and around nine tenths of those were seen once. In total, the top ten clones hold about 2.1% of the sample.

Enrolling through a virtual design, the prospective study's participants ranged in age from roughly 18 to 95 years and lived across 20 to 30 United States geographic areas. In the prospective study, cohorts were assigned on the basis of participant-reported clinical history obtained from a screening survey and a study questionnaire. In the prospective study, whole blood, serum and a nasopharyngeal or oropharyngeal swab were collected from each participant by mobile phlebotomists. Participants in the prospective study had the option to provide additional blood draws and questionnaires over an approximately 2-month period. Blood samples from the prospective study were shipped frozen or at room temperature prior to DNA extraction. The CDR3, from cysteine to phenylalanine, totals 18 residues. CDR3 DNA is the only sequence kept; it has 54 bases, read in frame from the first base. The CDR1 and CDR2 encoded by the germline V gene are SGHTA and FQGNSA. The trim is 1 base for V and 2 bases for J, with a gap of 21 bases between the germline ends.

The TCR comes from a young woman with acute COVID-19. Here the chain combines TRBV7-2 and TRBJ2-7; the D gene is possibly TRBD2, with 8 bases matching. Sequencing was performed on PBMCs or T cells enriched from blood (not recorded which). The nucleotides read TGTGCCAGCAGCTTAGTCTCTCGGGACAGCGGGGGCCCCTACGAGCAGTACTTC. This is translated as CASSLVSRDSGGPYEQYF.